These 26 T cell receptor beta chains originate from one sample sequenced in a study of blood T cells in healthy people across ages. Together with a sample-barcoded 5' primer, a J-beta primer mix was included in a second PCR lasting roughly 7 to 11 cycles. TCRdb called the 5' RACE reads again in MiXCR, with one record for every CDR3 protein. The sample includes 790,000 or so distinct CDR3 sequences, approximately 53% seen only once; the top ten take around 25%. Sequencing input: blood. The receptors originated from a middle-aged man in good health.

The chain recombines TRBV28 with TRBJ1-6; maybe TRBD1 (5 bases). This CDR3 contains 20 residues. Germline CDR1 is MDHEN and CDR2 is SYDVKM. The germline V and J ends were trimmed by 6 bases and 0 bases, with 24 bases remaining between them. The CDR3 DNA sequence: TGTGCCAGCAGCGGTTGGTGGGGGGGGGTCGCCGACTCCTATAATTCACCCCTCCACTTT. This encodes CASSGWWGGVADSYNSPLHF.

This clonotype was detected many times. The chain combines TRBV7-2 with TRBJ2-1, with 12 bases that match TRBD2. V shed 5 bases, J shed 4 bases, and the junction held 6 bases outside the gene matches. Germline V lookup: CDR1 SGHTA, CDR2 FQGNSA. The CDR3 totals 16 residues. The CDR3 protein is CASSQTLAGGYNEQFF. In DNA, the CDR3 is TGTGCCAGCAGCCAGACTCTAGCGGGAGGGTACAATGAGCAGTTCTTC.

The chain links TRBV10-3 to TRBJ1-2, with 9 bases fitting TRBD1. Germline V gene lookup returns CDR1 ENHRY and CDR2 SYGVKD. CDR3 length: 16 amino acids. V dropped 3 bases and J dropped 8; count of bases not matched to a gene: 13. The DNA for the CDR3 is TGTGCCATCAGTGAAGAGGGGACAGGGCGAGTGAGCGGCTACACCTTC. Its protein is CAISEEGTGRVSGYTF.

This clonotype was counted ten times or more. The rearrangement joins TRBV4-3 to TRBJ1-2, with TRBD1 identical over 8 bases. V shed 3 bases and J 1 base; nucleotides not matched to a gene: 7. CDR1 LGHNA and CDR2 YSLEER come from the germline V gene. The CDR3 spans 16 residues. This CDR3 is CASSQASGQVNYGYTF. For the CDR3, the DNA is TGCGCCAGCAGCCAGGCCTCGGGACAGGTTAACTATGGCTACACCTTC.

The chain combines TRBV29-1 with TRBJ2-7, with 10 bases that match TRBD2. This CDR3 contains 13 residues. The J segment lost 2 bases and the V segment lost 4 bases, leaving 2 bases of the junction unmatched. Germline lookup yields CDR1 SQVTM and CDR2 ANQGSEA. CDR3: CSVGTSGTYEQYF. The CDR3 nucleotides are TGCAGCGTTGGGACTAGCGGAACCTACGAGCAGTACTTC.

The rearrangement links TRBV27 to TRBJ2-1; maybe TRBD1 (5 bases). V was pared by 8 bases and J by 4 bases, with 18 bases between. CDR1 MNHEY and CDR2 SMNVEV come from the germline V gene (reference sequence). The CDR3 sequence is 15 residues long. In DNA, the CDR3 is TGTGCCAGCTGCAAAACCACAGGACCATACAATGAGCAGTTCTTC. This codes for CASCKTTGPYNEQFF.

The chain carries TRBV4-1 and TRBJ2-5, with 8 bases matching TRBD2. Germline-derived CDR1 and CDR2 are MGHRA and YSYEKL. The CDR3 is made up of 15 amino acids. The V and J ends lost 4 bases and 1 base, in that order; junction bases with no gene match: 5. CDR3 nucleotide sequence: TGCGCCAGCAGCCCTTCCGGGACTAGCCAAGAGACCCAGTACTTC. Translated, it gives CASSPSGTSQETQYF.

This clonotype has a handful of counts. The rearrangement links TRBV20-1 to TRBJ2-4, with TRBD2 identical over 11 bases. The ends lost 5 bases at V and 10 bases at J; junction bases unmatched: 16. The CDR3 runs to 16 residues. Germline loops: CDR1 DFQATT, CDR2 SNEGSKA (reference sequence). The CDR3 reads CSAEGGVLTSGVIQYF. As DNA, the CDR3 is TGCAGTGCTGAGGGTGGAGTTTTGACTAGCGGGGTTATTCAGTACTTC.

This clonotype was detected only a few times. The rearrangement links TRBV7-2 to TRBJ2-3; D tentatively fits TRBD1 or TRBD2 (7 bases each). Trimming took 6 bases from V and 2 from J, leaving 15 bases between them. CDR3 size: 15 residues. CDR1 SGHTA and CDR2 FQGNSA come from the germline V gene. In DNA, the CDR3 is TGTGCCAGCAGGTCAGGGGGGGGGCCCACAGATACGCAGTATTTT. The encoded protein is CASRSGGGPTDTQYF.

V and J are TRBV4-3 and TRBJ1-2; weak D call: TRBD1 (5 bases). The germline V and J ends were trimmed by 5 bases and 2 bases, with 12 bases remaining between them. Germline-derived CDR1 and CDR2 are LGHNA and YSLEER. There are 14 residues in the CDR3. CDR3: CASSSARTNYGYTF. The DNA of the CDR3 is TGCGCCAGCAGCTCTGCTCGGACAAACTATGGCTACACCTTC.

The chain couples TRBV7-6 to TRBJ2-5, with TRBD2 identical over 9 bases. Losses at the gene ends were 5 bases for V and 2 bases for J; bases not matched to a gene: 9. Per the germline V gene, CDR1 is SGHVS and CDR2 is FNYEAQ. This CDR3 comprises 16 residues. The CDR3 here is CASSTQTSGKQETQYF. In DNA, the CDR3 is TGTGCCAGCAGCACCCAGACTAGCGGAAAGCAAGAGACCCAGTACTTC.

V gene TRBV20-1 combines with J gene TRBJ1-1; perhaps TRBD1 as D (5 bases). The length of the CDR3 is 14 residues. V was trimmed by 2 bases and J by 5 bases, leaving 15 bases between them. CDR1 and CDR2 from the germline V gene are DFQATT and SNEGSKA (reference sequence). The CDR3 protein is CSARPPGTGTEAFF. CDR3 coding DNA: TGCAGTGCTAGACCCCCAGGGACGGGGACTGAAGCTTTCTTT.

This clonotype was seen a few times. This chain connects TRBV9 to TRBJ2-1; D is unclear. CDR1 is SGDLS and CDR2 is YYNGEE in the germline V gene. CDR3 size: 12 residues. The ends were cut back, 4 bases at V and 8 bases at J, with 10 bases in the middle. As DNA, the CDR3 is TGTGCCAGCAGCCCGCGATACGATGAGCAGTTCTTC. Its protein product is CASSPRYDEQFF.

This clonotype came up many times. V usage is TRBV7-2 and J usage is TRBJ2-3, with D unclear. The CDR3 contains 13 residues. V gave up 1 base and J gave up 4 bases, with 6 bases separating them. CDR1 is SGHTA and CDR2 is FQGNSA in the germline V gene. In nucleotides, the CDR3 is TGTGCCAGCAGCTTAGTTTCCGCAGATACGCAGTATTTT. Amino acid sequence: CASSLVSADTQYF.

In its sample, this clonotype was seen once. This chain links TRBV7-8 with TRBJ2-1, with TRBD2 matching over 8 bases. CDR1 and CDR2 (germline): SGHVS, FQNEAQ. Trimming cost V 3 bases and J 3 bases; bases outside gene matches: 4. CDR3 length: 15 residues. CDR3: CASSLSSGYYNEQFF. CDR3 coding DNA: TGTGCCAGCAGCTTGTCTAGCGGGTACTACAATGAGCAGTTCTTC.

The chain joins TRBV28 to TRBJ2-5; D unresolved. The DNA matches TRBJ2-7 better at its end, which makes the J call doubtful. This CDR3 is 13 amino acids long. Germline V gene lookup returns CDR1 MDHEN and CDR2 SYDVKM. CDR3 DNA: TGTGCCAGCATCGCGAGCGACCGGTACGAGCAGTACTTC. Its translation is CASIASDRYEQYF.

The gene calls are TRBV5-1 and TRBJ1-1; 8 bases are a match to TRBD1. Germline CDR1 and CDR2: SGHRS and YFSETQ. This CDR3 region has 14 residues. The V and J ends lost 4 bases and 10 bases, in that order; junction bases with no gene match: 12. This chain's CDR3 is CASSPRLTGEGAFF. CDR3 coding DNA: TGCGCCAGCAGCCCCCGCCTGACAGGGGAAGGAGCTTTCTTT.

This chain connects TRBV28 to TRBJ2-5; TRBD1 might be the D (6 bases). Gene TRBJ2-7 matches the end of the DNA better, so the J call may be wrong. Germline V gene data show CDR1 as MDHEN and CDR2 as SYDVKM. This CDR3 has 13 amino acids. CDR3 coding DNA: TGTGCCAGCAGCTCTACAGGGATCCACGAGCAGTACTTC. Encoded protein: CASSSTGIHEQYF.

This clonotype was detected once. This chain joins TRBV20-1 and TRBJ1-5; the match to TRBD1 covers 7 bases. The V gene's germline CDR1 is DFQATT and CDR2 SNEGSKA (reference sequence). The CDR3 is 14 amino acids. V gave up 3 bases and J gave up 5 bases; unmatched junction bases: 7. CDR3 bases: TGCAGTGCTAGTGAACACACAGGGGATCAGCCCCAGCATTTT. Protein product: CSASEHTGDQPQHF.

This chain joins TRBV7-8 and TRBJ2-7; a weak D match, TRBD1 (6 bases). The V end was cut by 5 bases, the J end by 0 bases, with 17 bases between. The CDR3 is 16 residues long. Germline V gives CDR1 SGHVS, CDR2 FQNEAQ. CDR3 sequence: CASSPSGQKSSYEQYF. The CDR3 nucleotides read TGTGCCAGCAGCCCCTCGGGACAAAAAAGCTCCTACGAGCAGTACTTC.

This chain uses TRBV7-2 with TRBJ2-1, with D possibly matching TRBD2 (6 bases). Germline V gene lookup returns CDR1 SGHTA and CDR2 FQGNSA. The CDR3 has 15 residues. The V end was cut by 5 bases, the J end by 7 bases, with 18 bases between. The chain's CDR3 is CASSPDYSSWNEQFF. The DNA of the CDR3 is TGTGCCAGCAGCCCGGACTATAGTTCCTGGAATGAGCAGTTCTTC.

V usage is TRBV28 and J usage is TRBJ2-5; weak D call: TRBD2 (6 bases). Germline V gene lookup returns CDR1 MDHEN and CDR2 SYDVKM. The CDR3 totals 14 residues. V was shortened by 4 bases and J by 1 base, with 10 bases between the two germline ends. DNA for the CDR3: TGTGCCAGCAGTTCCCCGGGACTCCAAGAGACCCAGTACTTC. Amino acid sequence: CASSSPGLQETQYF.

CDR3: CAISERRGAGGYTF. CDR3 nucleotide sequence: TGTGCCATCAGTGAACGTAGGGGCGCGGGAGGCTACACCTTC. V is TRBV10-3 and J is TRBJ1-2, with D possibly being TRBD1 (5 bases). V lost 3 bases and J lost 8, with 16 bases in between. The CDR3 length is 14 residues. Germline-derived CDR1 and CDR2 are ENHRY and SYGVKD.

The V and J genes are TRBV18 and TRBJ2-5, with a possible D match to TRBD1 (6 bases). The CDR3 loop spans 13 amino acids. CDR1 KGHSH and CDR2 LQKENI come from the germline V gene. The V and J ends lost 3 bases and 4 bases respectively, with 9 bases between them. The CDR3 here is CASSPGARETQYF. CDR3 bases: TGTGCCAGCTCACCGGGGGCCCGAGAGACCCAGTACTTC.

The chain recombines TRBV29-1 with TRBJ2-1; D remains ambiguous. Per the germline V gene, CDR1 is SQVTM and CDR2 is ANQGSEA. This CDR3 has 12 residues. Trimming left V 3 bases short and J 9 bases short, with 12 bases between. CDR3 sequence reads: CSVDRGTGEQFF. CDR3 bases: TGCAGCGTTGATCGAGGTACCGGTGAGCAGTTCTTC.

The genes are TRBV7-6 and TRBJ2-2, with 8 bases fitting TRBD2. The germline V gene has CDR1 SGHVS and CDR2 FNYEAQ. The CDR3 extends over 15 amino acids. V lost 5 bases to trimming and J lost 0 bases; unmatched junction nucleotides: 2. The CDR3 loop is CASSQLAANTGELFF. The CDR3 DNA follows: TGTGCCAGCAGCCAACTAGCGGCGAACACCGGGGAGCTGTTTTTT.